The 28 T cell receptor beta chains in this list originate from one sample, sequenced in a study of T cell responses to AZD1222 COVID-19 vaccine. Libraries were prepared by immunoSEQ multiplex PCR; TCRdb keeps only in-frame clonotypes and omits some of them. The sample consists of some 150,000 clones, 85% to 95% of them appearing once. Sequenced here: peripheral blood, sampled 28 days after the second AZD1222 dose. Receptor source: an adult who received the AZD1222 COVID-19 vaccine.

The V and J genes are TRBV5-1 and TRBJ1-1; TRBD1 matches at 9 bases. Germline V gene lookup returns CDR1 SGHRS and CDR2 YFSETQ. The V and J ends lost 8 bases and 5 bases, in that order; junction bases with no gene match: 10. This CDR3 has 14 amino acids. The CDR3 protein is CASAQGAGSTEAFF. The CDR3 DNA follows: TGCGCCAGTGCACAGGGGGCAGGATCAACTGAAGCTTTCTTT.

This sequence joins TRBV7-9 and TRBJ2-1; TRBD2 agrees at 8 bases. Trimming took 5 bases from V and 4 from J; bases not matched to a gene: 10. The CDR3 loop spans 16 amino acids. CDR1 is SEHNR, CDR2 FQNEAQ, per germline (reference sequence). CDR3 region: CASSPPPGLGYNEQFF. The CDR3 region has the DNA TGTGCCAGCAGCCCCCCACCGGGACTAGGGTACAATGAGCAGTTCTTC.

This chain connects TRBV10-1 to TRBJ2-3; 8 bases agree with TRBD2. J was trimmed by 5 bases and V by 4 bases; bases with no gene match: 5. Germline V lookup: CDR1 WNHNN, CDR2 SYGVQD (reference sequence). The CDR3 sequence is 14 residues long. CDR3 sequence: CASSAGRAGDTQYF. For the CDR3, the DNA is TGCGCCAGCAGTGCCGGGAGGGCGGGAGATACGCAGTATTTT.

CDR3 coding DNA: TGTGCCAGCAGCCCCGACACAGGGGGCTATAGCAATCAGCCCCAGCATTTT. This encodes CASSPDTGGYSNQPQHF. The chain recombines TRBV27 with TRBJ1-5; TRBD1 matches at 9 bases. The V segment lost 6 bases and the J segment 0 bases; nucleotides outside the gene matches: 9. From germline, CDR1 is MNHEY and CDR2 SMNVEV (reference sequence). The CDR3 extends over 17 amino acids.

The chain carries TRBV2 and TRBJ1-3; no clear D gene. Looked up from germline, CDR1 is SNHLY and CDR2 is FYNNEI. V gave up 10 bases and J gave up 0 bases, with 13 bases separating them. The CDR3 extends over 14 amino acids. In DNA, the CDR3 is TGTGCCACTAAGAGACGGGTCTCTGGAAACACCATATATTTT. It codes for CATKRRVSGNTIYF.

J is TRBJ2-3 and V is TRBV5-1, with unresolved D. Germline V lookup: CDR1 SGHRS, CDR2 YFSETQ. The germline V and J ends were trimmed by 0 bases and 0 bases, with 8 bases remaining between them. The CDR3 has 15 residues. CDR3 loop: CASSLGSASTDTQYF. In DNA form, the CDR3 reads TGCGCCAGCAGCTTGGGAAGCGCGAGCACAGATACGCAGTATTTT.

The V call is TRBV28, the J call TRBJ1-5; a weak D match, TRBD1 (6 bases). CDR1 is MDHEN and CDR2 is SYDVKM in the germline V gene. The CDR3 is 13 residues long. Trimming took 6 bases from V and 4 from J, leaving 10 bases between them. As DNA, the CDR3 is TGTGCCAGCAGACCCACAGGGAATCAGCCCCAGCATTTT. Translated: CASRPTGNQPQHF.

The V call is TRBV2, the J call TRBJ1-2; no clear D. The CDR3 loop spans 15 amino acids. V shed 7 bases and J shed 7 bases, with 22 bases lying between them. Germline CDR1 and CDR2: SNHLY and FYNNEI. The CDR3 is CASTDIRLRGPGYTF. The CDR3 DNA reads as TGTGCCAGCACTGATATTCGATTGCGCGGGCCTGGCTACACCTTC.

This sequence joins TRBV19 and TRBJ2-7; 13 bases agree with TRBD2. Germline-derived CDR1 and CDR2 are LNHDA and SQIVND (reference sequence). Losses at the gene ends were 5 bases for V and 4 bases for J; bases not matched to a gene: 8. The CDR3 is 16 residues long. CDR3 sequence (DNA): TGTGCCAGTAGTGCCGGACTAGCGGGAGCTGTTTACGAGCAGTACTTC. It encodes CASSAGLAGAVYEQYF.

V and J are TRBV6-6 and TRBJ2-5; 7 bases align to TRBD2. The CDR3 consists of 16 residues. The germline V gene has CDR1 MNHNY and CDR2 SVGAGI (reference sequence). With V trimmed by 7 bases and J by 3 bases, 14 bases remained unmatched. The CDR3 sequence: CASTKGGTGRKETQYF. CDR3 nucleotides: TGTGCCAGCACGAAGGGAGGGACTGGCAGGAAAGAGACCCAGTACTTC.

This chain links TRBV7-9 with TRBJ2-6, with D unresolved. CDR1 is SEHNR and CDR2 is FQNEAQ in the germline V gene (reference sequence). The CDR3 runs 16 residues. Trimming removed 5 bases at V and 0 bases at J, with 11 bases between. The DNA for the CDR3 is TGTGCCAGCAGCCCCCGGACGGTCTCTGGGGCCAACGTCCTGACTTTC. Translating it yields CASSPRTVSGANVLTF.

This clone showed up just once. The CDR3 loop is CASRENEGEQFF. CDR3 nucleotide sequence: TGTGCCAGCAGGGAAAACGAGGGTGAGCAGTTCTTC. The rearrangement uses TRBV9 and TRBJ2-1, with D possibly being TRBD2 (5 bases). The CDR3 has 12 residues. V lost 5 bases, J lost 9 bases, and 12 bases lay in between. Germline V CDR1 and CDR2: SGDLS, YYNGEE. Full variable domain (rest looked up from reference TRBV9 and TRBJ2-1): DSGVTQTPKHLITATGQRVTLRCSPRSGDLSVYWYQQSLDQGLQFLIQYYNGEERAKGNILERFSAQQFPDLHSELNLSSLELGDSALYFCASRENEGEQFFGPGTRLTVL.

The CDR3 DNA reads TGTGCCAGCAGCTTGGGAGGGCCCCCCTCTTGGGAGCAGTACTTC. The encoded protein is CASSLGGPPSWEQYF. This chain joins TRBV5-8 and TRBJ2-7; D perhaps matches TRBD2 (5 bases). V was pared by 0 bases and J by 7 bases, with 17 bases between. Germline CDR1 and CDR2: SGHTS and YDEGEE. The CDR3 is made up of 15 amino acids.

The count of this clone is one. The chain recombines TRBV28 with TRBJ2-2; 10 bases agree with TRBD2. Germline trimming cut 6 bases from V and 2 bases from J; bases unmatched to any gene: 3. The germline V gene encodes CDR1 MDHEN and CDR2 SYDVKM. The CDR3 is made up of 15 amino acids. CDR3 bases: TGTGCCAGCAGGTGGACTAGCGGAAACACCGGGGAGCTGTTTTTT. Residues: CASRWTSGNTGELFF.

The rearrangement links TRBV2 to TRBJ1-5; D unclear. This CDR3 region has 14 residues. The V gene lost 4 bases and the J gene lost 6 bases, with 13 bases spanning the gap. The germline gives CDR1 SNHLY, CDR2 FYNNEI. CDR3 sequence: CASSGRGIGQPQHF. The CDR3 coding sequence is TGTGCCAGCAGTGGGAGAGGGATAGGTCAGCCCCAGCATTTT.

V gene TRBV9 combines with J gene TRBJ1-1; D gene unclear. The CDR3 has 14 residues. From germline, CDR1 is SGDLS and CDR2 YYNGEE. V lost 4 bases to trimming and J lost 3 bases, with 13 bases between them. The CDR3 region is CASSFQNGDTEAFF. CDR3 DNA: TGTGCCAGCAGCTTCCAAAATGGGGACACTGAAGCTTTCTTT. Variable domain in full (rest from reference TRBV9 and TRBJ1-1): DSGVTQTPKHLITATGQRVTLRCSPRSGDLSVYWYQQSLDQGLQFLIQYYNGEERAKGNILERFSAQQFPDLHSELNLSSLELGDSALYFCASSFQNGDTEAFFGQGTRLTVV.

This rearrangement joins TRBV21-1 to TRBJ2-2. TRBV21-1 is described as a pseudogene. The CDR3 consists of 16 residues. The CDR3: CASSKARGYNTGELFF. The DNA of the CDR3 is TGTGCCAGCAGCAAAGCCCGTGGGTACAACACCGGGGAGCTGTTTTTT.

The chain carries TRBV7-9 and TRBJ1-2, with unresolved D. V was clipped by 3 bases and J by 0 bases, with 5 bases between them. The CDR3 contains 13 residues. Germline V gene data show CDR1 as SEHNR and CDR2 as FQNEAQ (reference sequence). The CDR3, as DNA: TGTGCCAGCAGCTTTCACACTAACTATGGCTACACCTTC. Residues: CASSFHTNYGYTF. Combining the CDR3 with reference TRBV7-9 and TRBJ1-2 gives the whole variable domain DTGVSQNPRHKITKRGQNVTFRCDPISEHNRLYWYRQTLGQGPEFLTYFQNEAQLEKSRLLSDRFSAERPKGSFSTLEIQRTEQGDSAMYLCASSFHTNYGYTFGSGTRLTVV.

In its sample, this clone was seen once. The same CDR3 can be traced to other DNA sequences in this sample. The chain recombines TRBV27 with TRBJ1-2; D gene unclear. Germline CDR1 reads MNHEY; CDR2 reads SMNVEV (reference sequence). The CDR3 spans 13 residues. Trimming took 3 bases from V and 1 from J, leaving 6 bases between them. CDR3 nucleotide sequence: TGTGCCAGCAGTTTCTCCATTAACTATGGCTACACCTTC. Its translation is CASSFSINYGYTF.

The chain's CDR3 is CAISESLTKGTDTQYF. Here the CDR3 DNA reads TGTGCCATCAGTGAGTCTTTGACTAAGGGCACAGATACGCAGTATTTT. The rearrangement joins TRBV10-3 to TRBJ2-3, with D possibly being TRBD2 (5 bases). Trimming took off 0 bases at V and 1 base at J, with 11 bases between the two ends. The length of the CDR3 is 16 residues. From germline, CDR1 is ENHRY and CDR2 SYGVKD.

The chain is built from TRBV6-1 and TRBJ1-3; 7 bases are a match to TRBD1. CDR1 and CDR2 from the germline V gene are MNHNS and SASEGT. The CDR3 runs 18 residues. V shed 3 bases, J shed 0 bases, and the junction held 11 bases outside the gene matches. The CDR3 bases are TGTGCCAGCAGTGAGAGGTTTGACAGGGTAGGCTCTGGAAACACCATATATTTT. It translates to CASSERFDRVGSGNTIYF.

This clone has just a few counts. The V gene is TRBV4-2, the J gene TRBJ1-4; D might be TRBD1 (5 bases). Deletions cut 3 bases from V and 3 bases from J, with 14 bases between. The germline gives CDR1 LGHNA, CDR2 YNFKEQ. This CDR3 spans 16 amino acids. The CDR3 DNA sequence: TGTGCCAGCAGCCAGTTAGGGGCCCAGGCTAATGAAAAACTGTTTTTT. It specifies CASSQLGAQANEKLFF.

This rearrangement joins TRBV5-1 to TRBJ1-2; maybe TRBD1 (6 bases). Between the trimmed V and J ends, which lost 0 bases and 8 bases, there was a span of 11 bases. The CDR3 consists of 13 residues. Germline-derived CDR1 and CDR2 are SGHRS and YFSETQ. The DNA for the CDR3 is TGCGCCAGCAGCTTGGTTTCAGGGGAAGGCTACACCTTC. This gives the protein CASSLVSGEGYTF. Drawing the rest from reference TRBV5-1 and TRBJ1-2, the complete variable domain is KAGVTQTPRYLIKTRGQQVTLSCSPISGHRSVSWYQQTPGQGLQFLFEYFSETQRNKGNFPGRFSGRQFSNSRSEMNVSTLELGDSALYLCASSLVSGEGYTFGSGTRLTVV.

V gene TRBV6-5 combines with J gene TRBJ1-1, with TRBD1 identical over 7 bases. The junction had 8 bases not matched to a gene; V was cut back by 6 bases and J by 4 bases. Germline assignment: CDR1 MNHEY and CDR2 SVGAGI. The CDR3 length is 14 residues. The CDR3 protein is CASRWTGSFTEAFF. The CDR3 DNA reads as TGTGCCAGCAGATGGACAGGCTCGTTCACTGAAGCTTTCTTT.

The gene calls are TRBV14 and TRBJ2-7; 7 bases line up with TRBD1. The ends lost 4 bases at V and 3 bases at J; junction bases unmatched: 3. The CDR3 contains 13 residues. Germline V gene sequence: CDR1 SGHDN, CDR2 FVKESK. CDR3 in amino acids: CASSRDRRYEQYF. The CDR3 DNA is TGTGCCAGCAGCCGGGACAGACGCTACGAGCAGTACTTC.

The rearrangement joins TRBV5-1 to TRBJ2-3; 14 bases match TRBD2. This CDR3 is 16 amino acids long. Germline assignment: CDR1 SGHRS and CDR2 YFSETQ. J gave up 5 bases and V 4 bases, and 6 bases lay outside the gene matches. The chain's CDR3 is CASSLTSGRAEDTQYF. CDR3 nucleotide sequence: TGCGCCAGCAGCCTGACTAGCGGGAGGGCCGAAGATACGCAGTATTTT.

This chain connects TRBV2 to TRBJ1-1; no clear D gene. Per the germline V gene, CDR1 is SNHLY and CDR2 is FYNNEI. The CDR3 has 12 amino acids. Trimming removed 8 bases from V and 0 bases from J, with 7 bases in between. The CDR3, as DNA: TGTGCCAGCTGCGTGATGAACACTGAAGCTTTCTTT. Encoded protein: CASCVMNTEAFF.

The chain joins TRBV18 to TRBJ1-1; D is uncertain. V was shortened by 3 bases and J by 0 bases, with 11 bases between the two germline ends. Germline CDR1 KGHSH, CDR2 LQKENI. The CDR3 contains 15 residues. CDR3: CASSPDRYMNTEAFF. The DNA for the CDR3 is TGTGCCAGCTCACCCGATAGGTACATGAACACTGAAGCTTTCTTT.